The rows below give T cell receptor beta chains drawn from one sample of a study of shared clonotypes between healthy human individuals. The method was immunoSEQ multiplex PCR; TCRdb's version includes in-frame clones alone and lacks a portion of them. Found here are 80,000 to 100,000 clones, over 60% of them singletons; the top ten hold roughly 50%. Input material: memory CD8+ T cells sorted from blood. The receptors originated from a man aged 25 to 40 in good health. CDR3s include the opening cysteine and the closing phenylalanine or tryptophan. The order of the fields is V gene, clone size, J gene, D gene, CDR3 DNA, CDR3 protein. The D gene is left open where the match is weak. Clone size is given for some rows only: seen once, a few or many times, or a class if the clone is expanded.

V gene: TRBV9; clone size: .; J gene: TRBJ1-3; D gene: .; CDR3 DNA: TGTGCCAGCAGCCCAACGGGGCTAGCTGGAAACACCATATATTTT; CDR3 protein: CASSPTGLAGNTIYF
V gene: TRBV28; clone size: .; J gene: TRBJ2-1; D gene: .; CDR3 DNA: TGTGCCAGCAGGCACCAGACCGGACTGGTGTTCTTC; CDR3 protein: CASRHQTGLVFF
V gene: TRBV19; clone size: .; J gene: TRBJ1-4; D gene: .; CDR3 DNA: TGTGCCAGTAGTGCTGTCATGAACGAAAAACTGTTTTTT; CDR3 protein: CASSAVMNEKLFF
V gene: TRBV7-2; clone size: .; J gene: TRBJ2-2; D gene: TRBD1; CDR3 DNA: TGTGCCAGCAGCTTAGGGACAGGGTCGACCGGGGAGCTGTTTTTT; CDR3 protein: CASSLGTGSTGELFF
V gene: TRBV4-2; clone size: .; J gene: TRBJ2-7; D gene: TRBD1; CDR3 DNA: TGTGCCAGCAGCCAAGGAGACAGGGCCAATTACGAGCAGTACTTC; CDR3 protein: CASSQGDRANYEQYF
V gene: TRBV5-6; clone size: once; J gene: TRBJ2-1; D gene: .; CDR3 DNA: TGTGCCAGCAGCTCGGACATGTACAATGAGCAGTTCTTC; CDR3 protein: CASSSDMYNEQFF
V gene: TRBV27; clone size: few; J gene: TRBJ2-7; D gene: TRBD1; CDR3 DNA: TGTGCCAGCAGGGACGGGACAGGGTTCTACGAGCAGTACTTC; CDR3 protein: CASRDGTGFYEQYF
V gene: TRBV14; clone size: few; J gene: TRBJ2-1; D gene: .; CDR3 DNA: TGTGCCAGCAGCCAAGTTGGAGGGAAGAATGAGCAGTTCTTC; CDR3 protein: CASSQVGGKNEQFF
V gene: TRBV28; clone size: few; J gene: TRBJ1-1; D gene: TRBD1; CDR3 DNA: TGTGCCAGCAGTCCACAGGGGTTTGAAGCTTTCTTT; CDR3 protein: CASSPQGFEAFF
V gene: TRBV28; clone size: .; J gene: TRBJ2-2; D gene: TRBD2; CDR3 DNA: TGTGCCAGCAGCACGGGACTAGCGGGAGTAGGGGAGCTGTTTTTT; CDR3 protein: CASSTGLAGVGELFF
V gene: TRBV20-1; clone size: .; J gene: TRBJ2-1; D gene: .; CDR3 DNA: TGCAGTGTAGGGTACAATGAGCAGTTCTTC; CDR3 protein: CSVGYNEQFF
V gene: TRBV5-8; clone size: once; J gene: TRBJ1-5; D gene: .; CDR3 DNA: .; CDR3 protein: CASSLVGISPSIF